This T cell receptor (beta chain) was documented in a study of shared T cell receptors in the human thymus (dated by TCRdb to the early 2020s). Regarding the complete study: The study examined how the human thymus generates shared, self-reactive T-cell receptor alpha chains.

Library creation used the immunoSEQ multiplex PCR assay. TCRdb stores this immuneACCESS table with in-frame sequences only. Part of the clones is absent; in the studies checked, under half of the shortfall reflects unresolved V genes, and no reason is known for the rest. The sample has 600,000 or so clones on record, more than 70% of them singletons. Clones ranked in the top ten supply roughly 0.0086% of the sample. This clone was seen just once. Its antigen is unknown. Base qualities are not recorded, but no much larger clone differs from it by a single base. These data also formed part of another study, on human thymus T cells. The second publication reports: The donors were immunologically healthy infants in Finland who had open corrective cardiac surgery for congenital heart defects. Thymus tissue was collected as surgical resects that were removed during corrective cardiac surgery. Usage of V and J gene segments appeared to be biased in both the thymic and the peripheral blood repertoires. The related research found that thymic TCR repertoires overlapped highly between unrelated individuals. TCR alpha and beta repertoires from about 8 infant thymus samples and four related peripheral blood samples were characterized in the study. The infant donors were about 6 to 244 days old, and the cohort included more than five males and two females. Thymocytes were released mechanically from tissue and stored at -70 °C as pellets of roughly 8.5-32 million cells. Genomic DNA was extracted from frozen cell pellets with a QIAsymphony instrument. TCRB and TCRAD loci were amplified from a standardized quantity of quality-controlled genomic DNA using the immunoSEQ multiplex PCR assay. The V(D)J region was spanned by amplicons of a length sufficient to cover the CDR3 and to identify V and J genes. The commercial immunoSEQ service was used to sequence amplicons on an Illumina platform. Corrections for primer bias and sequencing errors followed previously described methods, while TCRAD and TCRB definitions were based on the IMGT database. Analysis of the repertoires was done with immunoSEQ Analyzer 3.0 and VDJTools and included basic statistics, V/J segment usage, diversity estimates, rarefaction and pairwise overlap. Chao1, ChaoE, Efron-Thisted, Shannon and inverse Simpson indices were used to estimate diversity, which was also estimated on datasets down-sampled to the smallest sample. Repertoire overlap used strict matching of CDR3 nucleotide sequence, V gene and J gene, with Jaccard-based multidimensional scaling clustering. On average, roughly 850,000 unique TCRB clonotypes were obtained from thymus samples, compared with 65,000 to 90,000 from blood samples.

The clonotype was recovered from a boy under two years old with a congenital heart defect. Donor details come from another sample of the same person, matched by shared clones. The source material was thymocytes.

The CDR3 protein is CASPGQGIYEQYF. The DNA sequence is as follows: TGTGCCAGCCCGGGACAGGGCATCTACGAGCAGTACTTC. The chain is encoded by TRBV6-5 joined to TRBJ2-5; 9 central nucleotides agree with TRBD1. The tail of the sequence fits TRBJ2-7 better, so the J call may be wrong. The CDR3 goes from the cysteine to the phenylalanine over 13 residues. Only the CDR3 DNA is retained, 39 bases long and in frame from the first base. The germline V gene provides CDR1 MNHEY and CDR2 SVGAGI.